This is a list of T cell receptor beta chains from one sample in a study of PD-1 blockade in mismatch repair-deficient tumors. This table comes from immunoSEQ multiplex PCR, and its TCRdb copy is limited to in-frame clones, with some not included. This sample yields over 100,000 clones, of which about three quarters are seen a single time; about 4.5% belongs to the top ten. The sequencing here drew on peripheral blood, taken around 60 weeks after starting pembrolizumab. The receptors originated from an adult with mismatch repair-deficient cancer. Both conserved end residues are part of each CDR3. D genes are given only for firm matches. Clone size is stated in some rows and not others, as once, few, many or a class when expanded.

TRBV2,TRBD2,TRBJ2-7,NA,CASGSSGTYEQYF,TGTGCCAGCGGGTCTAGCGGGACCTACGAGCAGTACTTC
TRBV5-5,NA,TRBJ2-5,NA,CASSLVGGEETQYF,TGTGCCAGCAGCTTGGTCGGGGGCGAAGAGACCCAGTACTTC
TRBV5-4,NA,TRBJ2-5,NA,CASSLGAPQETQYF,TGTGCCAGCAGCTTGGGAGCTCCCCAAGAGACCCAGTACTTC
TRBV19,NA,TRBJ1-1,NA,CASSALTLSNTEAFF,TGTGCCAGTTCGGCGCTTACCCTATCGAACACTGAAGCTTTCTTT
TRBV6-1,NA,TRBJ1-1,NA,CASSVKGVAFF,TGTGCCAGCAGTGTGAAGGGAGTAGCTTTCTTT
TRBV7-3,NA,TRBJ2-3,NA,CASSLRAGFRTDTQYF,TGTGCCAGCAGCTTAAGGGCTGGGTTTAGGACAGATACGCAGTATTTT
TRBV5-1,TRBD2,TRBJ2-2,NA,CASSLRGPTSGGNTGELFF,TGCGCCAGCAGCTTAAGGGGACCTACTAGCGGAGGAAACACCGGGGAGCTGTTTTTT
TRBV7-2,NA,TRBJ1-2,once,CASSIRTEDYGYTF,TGTGCCAGCAGTATACGGACGGAGGACTATGGCTACACCTTC
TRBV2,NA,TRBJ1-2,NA,CASSRRAGVTNYGYTF,TGTGCCAGCAGCCGAAGGGCGGGGGTAACAAACTATGGCTACACCTTC
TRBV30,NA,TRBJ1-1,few,CAWSKGTEAFF,TGTGCCTGGAGTAAGGGCACTGAAGCTTTCTTT
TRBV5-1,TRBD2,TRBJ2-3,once,CASSWGLAGTTDTQYF,TGCGCCAGCAGCTGGGGACTAGCGGGGACCACAGATACGCAGTATTTT
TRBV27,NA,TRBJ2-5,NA,CASSLSRDRGEETQYF,TGTGCCAGCAGTTTATCCCGGGACCGTGGAGAAGAGACCCAGTACTTC
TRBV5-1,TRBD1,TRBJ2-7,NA,CASSSGTGITYEQYF,TGCGCCAGCAGCTCCGGGACAGGGATAACCTACGAGCAGTACTTC
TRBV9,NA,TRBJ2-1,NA,CASSATRSSYNEQFF,TGTGCCAGCAGCGCTACGAGGAGCTCCTACAATGAGCAGTTCTTC
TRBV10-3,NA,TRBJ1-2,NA,CAISEERAQGNYGYTF,TGTGCCATCAGTGAAGAAAGGGCACAGGGAAACTATGGCTACACCTTC
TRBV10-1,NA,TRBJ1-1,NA,CASSRQANTEAFF,TGCGCCAGCAGTCGACAAGCGAACACTGAAGCTTTCTTT
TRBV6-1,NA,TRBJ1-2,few,CASSEGLNGNYGYTF,TGTGCCAGCAGTGAAGGCCTAAACGGGAACTATGGCTACACCTTC
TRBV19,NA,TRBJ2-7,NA,CASSIVTESSYEQYF,TGTGCCAGTAGTATAGTGACGGAGAGCTCCTACGAGCAGTACTTC
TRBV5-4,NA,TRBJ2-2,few,CASSGSVAGELFF,TGTGCCAGCAGCGGCTCCGTAGCCGGGGAGCTGTTTTTT
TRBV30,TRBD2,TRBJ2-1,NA,CACEGGRASYNEQFF,TGTGCCTGTGAAGGCGGGAGGGCGTCCTACAATGAGCAGTTCTTC
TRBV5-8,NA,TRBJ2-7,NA,CASSQVIGLKRYEQYF,TGTGCCAGCAGCCAAGTAATCGGCCTGAAAAGGTACGAGCAGTACTTC
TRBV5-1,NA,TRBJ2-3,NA,CASSLASTDTQYF,TGCGCCAGCAGCTTGGCTAGCACAGATACGCAGTATTTT
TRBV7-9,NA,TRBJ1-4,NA,CASSLETTNEKLFF,TGTGCCAGCAGCTTAGAAACAACTAATGAAAAACTGTTTTTT
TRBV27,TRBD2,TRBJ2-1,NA,CASKGSGRAPNEQFF,TGTGCCAGCAAGGGAAGCGGGAGGGCCCCCAATGAGCAGTTCTTC
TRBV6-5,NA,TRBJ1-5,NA,CASSYAWGIGQPQHF,TGTGCCAGCAGTTACGCCTGGGGGATCGGTCAGCCCCAGCATTTT
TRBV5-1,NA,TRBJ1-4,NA,CASSLTGRNEKLFF,TGCGCCAGCAGCTTGACAGGGAGAAACGAAAAACTGTTTTTT
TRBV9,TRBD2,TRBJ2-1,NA,CASSVGASGANEQFF,TGTGCCAGCAGCGTAGGGGCTAGCGGGGCGAATGAGCAGTTCTTC
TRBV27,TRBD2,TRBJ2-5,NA,CASSPRTSGRETQYF,TGTGCCAGCAGTCCCAGGACTAGCGGGAGGGAGACCCAGTACTTC
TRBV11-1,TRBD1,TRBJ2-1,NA,CASSIDRGNEQFF,TGTGCCAGCAGCATCGACAGGGGGAATGAGCAGTTCTTC
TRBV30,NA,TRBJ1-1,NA,CAWTGGPAEAFF,TGTGCCTGGACGGGGGGGCCCGCTGAAGCTTTCTTT
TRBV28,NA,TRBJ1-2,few,CASSLRGVVGHGYTF,TGTGCCAGCAGTTTAAGGGGGGTTGTTGGTCATGGCTACACCTTC
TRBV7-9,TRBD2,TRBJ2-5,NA,CASSVGTSSKETQYF,TGTGCCAGCAGCGTCGGGACTAGCTCTAAAGAGACCCAGTACTTC
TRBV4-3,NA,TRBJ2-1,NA,CASSQDADNEQFF,TGCGCCAGCAGCCAAGATGCGGACAATGAGCAGTTCTTC
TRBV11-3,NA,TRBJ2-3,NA,CASSPVGSHARDTQYF,TGTGCCAGCAGCCCGGTGGGCAGCCACGCACGAGATACGCAGTATTTT
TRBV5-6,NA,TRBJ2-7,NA,CASSPSPSAEGPFYEQYF,TGTGCCAGCAGCCCCTCCCCCTCCGCGGAGGGTCCCTTCTACGAGCAGTACTTC
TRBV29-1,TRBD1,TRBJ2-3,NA,CSVATGASTDTQYF,TGCAGCGTGGCTACAGGGGCTAGCACAGATACGCAGTATTTT
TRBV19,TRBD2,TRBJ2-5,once,CATRDYLQETQYF,TGTGCCACTAGGGACTACCTCCAAGAGACCCAGTACTTC
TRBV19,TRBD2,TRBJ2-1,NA,CASSTGTTSYNEQFF,TGTGCCAGTAGTACGGGGACTACCTCCTACAATGAGCAGTTCTTC
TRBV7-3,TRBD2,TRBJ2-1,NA,CASSFGRNEQFF,TGTGCCAGCAGCTTCGGGAGGAATGAGCAGTTCTTC
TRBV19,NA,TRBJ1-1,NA,CASSDDWGRDTEAFF,TGTGCCAGTAGTGACGACTGGGGGAGGGACACTGAAGCTTTCTTT
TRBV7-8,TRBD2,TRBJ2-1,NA,CASEERETPYNEQFF,TGTGCCAGTGAAGAGCGGGAGACGCCCTACAATGAGCAGTTCTTC
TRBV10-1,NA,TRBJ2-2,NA,CASGEADTGELFF,TGCGCCAGCGGCGAGGCGGATACCGGGGAGCTGTTTTTT